This T cell receptor (beta chain) was documented in a study of blood T cell repertoires in COVID-19 (dated by TCRdb to about 2020). About the study as a whole: Samples covering the acute and convalescent phases of COVID-19 were provided by collaborators in the United States, Italy and Spain. The material from the prospective study consisted of cDNA or gDNA derived from T cells, B-cell-depleted T cells, or PBMCs. Subjects who had been exposed to COVID-19, were actively infected with it, or had recovered from it provided the deeply sampled blood TCRbeta repertoires that made up the dataset. The repertoires were released in a freely available public database intended as a resource for research on the immune response to SARS-CoV-2. Samples were obtained from the ongoing ImmuneRACE study (first 160 participants) and from over 1,000 subjects provided by 6 global collaborators. Nearly every sample came with metadata listing a de-identified subject ID, COVID-19 status, age in years and sex. Where available, HLA class I and class II types were obtained from metadata supplied by the sample provider rather than from assay-based typing.

TCRbeta CDR3 regions were amplified from genomic DNA using the immunoSEQ Assay, a bias-controlled multiplex PCR. The paper's processing steps were these. Nucleated cell counts per sample were estimated from amplification of reference gene primers within the assay. To quantify the absolute abundance of each unique TCRbeta CDR3 rearrangement, sequence reads were collapsed and filtered. Productive Simpson clonality was computed per sample as the square root of Simpson's diversity index over productive rearrangements. TCRdb's version of the immuneACCESS table is confined to in-frame rearrangements and falls short of the full clone set. An unresolved V gene accounts for under half of the shortfall where checked; the remainder is of unknown origin. That table furnishes V, J and clone size, whereas the DNA furnished D and trimming. The sample table holds 62,000 or so clones, of which roughly 80% were seen once. 13% to 15% of the sample rests with the top ten.

Study-level results and caveats: Clinical and demographic metadata were provided uncurated, with the amount varying by source and participant.

As for this clone: The antigen this receptor binds is unknown. No base quality values were provided; no much bigger clone lies one nucleotide off.

Trimming leaves V shorter by 5 bases and J shorter by 5 bases, with the junction holding 2 bases beyond the gene matches. Based on the germline V gene, the CDR1 and CDR2 sequences are SGHNT and YENEEA. The CDR3 has 12 amino acids, counting the end cysteine and phenylalanine. Left in the record is the CDR3 DNA by itself, 36 bases read in frame from the first base. One collaborating source in Seattle enrolled patients during active infection and followed them longitudinally through the course of disease. Whole blood was collected in K2EDTA tubes by collaborating institutions according to the institutions' own protocols. Collaborator samples were shipped for TCRbeta analysis as frozen whole blood, isolated PBMCs, or DNA extracted from either sample type.

The sequenced sample was peripheral blood. The clonotype was recovered from a man between 60 and 75 years old with COVID-19, enrolled during active disease. The chain employs TRBV11-3 and TRBJ2-7, with TRBD2 identical over 8 junction bases. CDR3 reads: CASSQTSDEQYF. The bases read TGTGCCAGCAGCCAGACTAGCGACGAGCAGTACTTC.